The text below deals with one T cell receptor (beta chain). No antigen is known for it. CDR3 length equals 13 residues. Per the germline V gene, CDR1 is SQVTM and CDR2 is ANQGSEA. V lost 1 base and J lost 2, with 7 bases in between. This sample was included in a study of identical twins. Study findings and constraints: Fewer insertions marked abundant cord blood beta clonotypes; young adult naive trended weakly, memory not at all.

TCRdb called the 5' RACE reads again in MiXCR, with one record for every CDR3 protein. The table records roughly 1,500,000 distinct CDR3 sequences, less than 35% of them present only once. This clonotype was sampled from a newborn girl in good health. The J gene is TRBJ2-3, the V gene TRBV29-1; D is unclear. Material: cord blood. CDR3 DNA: TGCAGCGTTGAAGCCCTAGTCACAGATACGCAGTATTTT. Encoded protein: CSVEALVTDTQYF.